Presented here are 31 T cell receptor beta chains from one specimen sequenced in a study of blood T cell repertoires in COVID-19. Assay: immunoSEQ multiplex PCR; the TCRdb copy retains only in-frame clones and omits some. The sample lists around 300,000 clones, about 90% occurring once. The sequenced sample consisted of PBMCs or T cells enriched from blood (not recorded which). The receptors here all came from a woman younger than 35 with acute COVID-19.

V and J are TRBV10-1 and TRBJ1-2; 7 bases line up with TRBD1. Germline lookup yields CDR1 WNHNN and CDR2 SYGVQD (reference sequence). This CDR3 has 16 residues. With 2 bases clipped from V and 8 bases from J, the junction kept 14 bases outside the gene matches. The chain's CDR3 is CASSETRRTGLQGYTF. The CDR3 nucleotides are TGCGCCAGCAGTGAGACCAGGCGGACAGGCCTGCAGGGCTACACCTTC.

This rearrangement joins TRBV28 to TRBJ1-1; 7 bases line up with TRBD1. CDR1 is MDHEN and CDR2 is SYDVKM in the germline V gene. After removal of 3 bases from V and 2 bases from J, the junction contained 6 bases not matched to a gene. The CDR3 sequence is 15 residues long. The CDR3 is CASSFTGVINTEAFF. For the CDR3, the DNA is TGTGCCAGCAGTTTCACAGGGGTAATAAACACTGAAGCTTTCTTT.

CDR3 DNA sequence: TGTGCCAGCTCATCGGGGCGGGGAAATAGCAATCAGCCCCAGCATTTT. Protein: CASSSGRGNSNQPQHF. The chain has TRBV18 and TRBJ1-5, with D maybe TRBD1 (5 bases). Germline CDR1 is KGHSH and CDR2 is LQKENI. V lost 5 bases to trimming and J lost 0 bases, with 14 bases between them. CDR3 length equals 16 residues.

The J gene is TRBJ2-7, the V gene TRBV27; 7 bases are a match to TRBD2. J lost 1 base, V lost 5 bases, and 5 bases had no gene match. The germline CDR1 and CDR2 sequences are MNHEY and SMNVEV (reference sequence). This CDR3 has 14 amino acids. The CDR3 here is CASSGRGFSYEQYF. CDR3 nucleotides: TGTGCCAGCAGTGGGAGGGGATTTTCCTACGAGCAGTACTTC.

The chain carries TRBV19 and TRBJ1-4; D uncertain. This CDR3 comprises 15 residues. Germline assignment: CDR1 LNHDA and CDR2 SQIVND (reference sequence). V was cut by 1 base and J by 8 bases, with 14 bases left in between. The DNA of the CDR3 is TGTGCCAGTAGTATAGGGGGAGGGTTTCGAGAAAAACTGTTTTTT. This codes for CASSIGGGFREKLFF.

This clone has only one observation. J is TRBJ2-1 and V is TRBV28; 14 bases agree with TRBD2. Germline V gene lookup returns CDR1 MDHEN and CDR2 SYDVKM. The V segment lost 8 bases and the J segment 7 bases; nucleotides outside the gene matches: 1. The CDR3 loop spans 13 amino acids. CDR3 protein: CASRTSGRNEQFF. The CDR3 nucleotides are TGTGCCAGCCGGACTAGCGGGAGGAATGAGCAGTTCTTC.

The gene calls are TRBV27 and TRBJ2-1; perhaps TRBD2 as D (6 bases). V was shortened by 2 bases and J by 3 bases, with 8 bases between the two germline ends. This CDR3 contains 14 residues. The germline V gene encodes CDR1 MNHEY and CDR2 SMNVEV (reference sequence). This CDR3 reads CASSLEAGYNEQFF. CDR3 in DNA: TGTGCCAGCAGTTTAGAAGCGGGCTACAATGAGCAGTTCTTC.

The chain employs TRBV15 and TRBJ2-3; 7 bases agree with TRBD2. Germline CDR1 and CDR2: LNHNV and YYDKDF (reference sequence). Unmatched junction bases numbered 7, after V lost 1 base and J lost 6 bases. CDR3 length equals 15 residues. For the CDR3, the DNA is TGTGCCACCAGCAGAGGGCGGGGGTTGATGGATACGCAGTATTTT. This translates into CATSRGRGLMDTQYF.

The rearrangement joins TRBV19 to TRBJ2-6, with a weak D call TRBD2 (5 bases). The CDR3 is 15 amino acids. V shed 5 bases and J shed 2 bases, with 10 bases lying between them. Germline V gene sequence: CDR1 LNHDA, CDR2 SQIVND (reference sequence). The DNA of the CDR3 is TGTGCCAGTAGTGTACGGGAAACTGGGGCCAACGTCCTGACTTTC. Translating gives CASSVRETGANVLTF.

The chain recombines TRBV9 with TRBJ2-3; D is uncertain. Germline V gene data show CDR1 as SGDLS and CDR2 as YYNGEE. The CDR3 contains 15 residues. V was trimmed by 0 bases and J by 1 base, leaving 9 bases between them. CDR3 amino acids: CASSVGYSRTDTQYF. CDR3 DNA sequence: TGTGCCAGCAGCGTAGGTTATTCCCGCACAGATACGCAGTATTTT.

The V gene is TRBV19, the J gene TRBJ2-5; 15 positions agree with TRBD2. Losses at the gene ends were 5 bases for V and 5 bases for J; bases not matched to a gene: 9. From germline, CDR1 is LNHDA and CDR2 SQIVND (reference sequence). This CDR3 is 17 amino acids long. The CDR3 region has the DNA TGTGCCAGTAGTTCCGGGGGACTAGCGGGAGGCGGGGAGACCCAGTACTTC. Its protein product is CASSSGGLAGGGETQYF.

The chain joins TRBV27 to TRBJ2-7, with D possibly TRBD2 on 6 matching bases. From germline, CDR1 is MNHEY and CDR2 SMNVEV (reference sequence). The CDR3 is 15 amino acids. The V and J ends lost 6 bases and 9 bases respectively, with 24 bases between them. The CDR3, as DNA: TGTGCCAGCAGCTCATCCCGCCTCTCCGGGAGCACGCAGTACTTC. It yields the protein CASSSSRLSGSTQYF.

V usage is TRBV7-9 and J usage is TRBJ2-7; TRBD1 aligns across 7 bases. Trimming at V came to 2 bases and at J to 2 bases, leaving 3 bases not matched to a gene. The CDR3 loop spans 14 amino acids. Germline V gene lookup returns CDR1 SEHNR and CDR2 FQNEAQ (reference sequence). CDR3 loop: CASSLTDRAYEQYF. The CDR3 bases are TGTGCCAGCAGCTTAACCGACAGGGCCTACGAGCAGTACTTC.

The V call is TRBV6-7, the J call TRBJ1-6; D might be TRBD1 (5 bases). TRBV6-7 is sorted into the ORF group, with uncertain function. Trimming took 3 bases from V and 6 from J, leaving 9 bases between them. The CDR3 is 14 amino acids. Here the CDR3 reads CASSYTGSNSPLHF. DNA of the CDR3: TGTGCCAGCAGTTATACAGGATCTAATTCACCCCTCCACTTT.

This clone was counted once. The chain is built from TRBV28 and TRBJ2-7; 14 bases align to TRBD2. The germline V gene has CDR1 MDHEN and CDR2 SYDVKM. Germline trimming cut 1 base from V and 3 bases from J; bases unmatched to any gene: 2. The CDR3 spans 16 residues. As DNA, the CDR3 is TGTGCCAGCAGTTTATTGGGACTAGCGGGAGTCTACGAGCAGTACTTC. This translates into CASSLLGLAGVYEQYF.

The chain joins TRBV7-9 to TRBJ1-2, with 7 bases identical to TRBD1. The CDR3 is 12 amino acids. With V trimmed by 4 bases and J by 7 bases, 3 bases remained unmatched. CDR1 SEHNR and CDR2 FQNEAQ come from the germline V gene (reference sequence). Here the CDR3 reads CASSSQGSGYTF. DNA for the CDR3: TGTGCCAGCAGCTCACAGGGGAGTGGCTACACCTTC.

The chain joins TRBV5-8 to TRBJ2-3; 7 bases line up with TRBD1. The CDR3 consists of 15 residues. After removal of 4 bases from V and 2 bases from J, the junction contained 7 bases not matched to a gene. Germline V CDR1 and CDR2: SGHTS, YDEGEE. As DNA, the CDR3 is TGTGCCAGCAGCGGGCGGACAGGCATCACAGATACGCAGTATTTT. It yields the protein CASSGRTGITDTQYF.

J is TRBJ2-5 and V is TRBV5-8, with D hard to call. V was trimmed by 2 bases and J by 5 bases, leaving 10 bases between them. The CDR3 spans 13 residues. Germline V lookup: CDR1 SGHTS, CDR2 YDEGEE. The CDR3 DNA follows: TGTGCCAGCAGCTTCGAAATTCGGGAGACCCAGTACTTC. Residues: CASSFEIRETQYF.

The chain combines TRBV6-2 or TRBV6-3 with TRBJ1-1; D perhaps matches TRBD1 (6 bases). V lost 5 bases and J 5 bases, leaving 15 bases between the germline ends. Germline-derived CDR1 and CDR2 are MNHEY and SVGEGT. The CDR3 spans 14 residues. Here the CDR3 DNA reads TGTGCCAGCAGTCAGCGTAACAGGGCTACTGAAGCTTTCTTT. It is translated as CASSQRNRATEAFF.

V gene TRBV6-1 combines with J gene TRBJ2-6; D is perhaps TRBD1 (6 bases). The germline V and J ends were trimmed by 4 bases and 4 bases, with 14 bases remaining between them. The CDR3 spans 16 residues. Germline lookup yields CDR1 MNHNS and CDR2 SASEGT. The CDR3 loop is CASSANRVSGANVLTF. The CDR3 bases are TGTGCCAGCAGTGCCAACAGGGTATCAGGGGCCAACGTCCTGACTTTC.

The V gene is TRBV15, the J gene TRBJ2-7; maybe TRBD2 (5 bases). Trimming removed 5 bases from V and 3 bases from J, with 14 bases in between. The germline gives CDR1 LNHNV, CDR2 YYDKDF (reference sequence). There are 14 residues in the CDR3. CDR3 nucleotides: TGTGCCACCAGCCTCGGAGCAGGACTCTACGAGCAGTACTTC. Translated: CATSLGAGLYEQYF.

The V and J genes are TRBV4-2 and TRBJ2-1, with unresolved D. The V end lost 0 bases, the J end lost 0 bases, and 15 bases lay between the germline ends. CDR1 and CDR2 (germline): LGHNA, YNFKEQ. CDR3 length equals 18 residues. This CDR3 is CASSQDRPSGSSYNEQFF. DNA of the CDR3: TGTGCCAGCAGCCAAGATCGGCCTAGTGGAAGCTCCTACAATGAGCAGTTCTTC.

This clone was detected once. The rearrangement joins TRBV5-1 to TRBJ2-1; weak D call: TRBD2 (6 bases). Germline assignment: CDR1 SGHRS and CDR2 YFSETQ. The V gene lost 2 bases and the J gene lost 3 bases, with 12 bases spanning the gap. The CDR3 contains 15 residues. CDR3 DNA sequence: TGCGCCAGCAGCTTACCCCTAGCGCTCTACAATGAGCAGTTCTTC. This translates into CASSLPLALYNEQFF.

The chain combines TRBV29-1 with TRBJ2-7; perhaps TRBD2 as D (6 bases). This CDR3 region has 14 residues. CDR1 and CDR2 from the germline V gene are SQVTM and ANQGSEA. V was cut by 4 bases and J by 3 bases, with 16 bases left in between. The CDR3 here is CSVVKGVGGYEQYF. The CDR3, as DNA: TGCAGCGTTGTTAAGGGAGTGGGAGGCTACGAGCAGTACTTC.

V is TRBV4-1 and J is TRBJ1-1; D is possibly TRBD1 (6 bases). Per the germline V gene, CDR1 is MGHRA and CDR2 is YSYEKL. This CDR3 spans 15 amino acids. Deletions cut 1 base from V and 4 bases from J, with 13 bases between. The CDR3 loop is CASSQARTDPTEAFF. The CDR3 DNA reads TGCGCCAGCAGCCAAGCTCGGACAGATCCCACTGAAGCTTTCTTT.

The rearrangement uses TRBV21-1 and TRBJ1-3. TRBV21-1 is deemed a pseudogene. This CDR3 is 18 amino acids long. The CDR3 is CASSKVSGESRSGNTIYF. DNA for the CDR3: TGTGCCAGCAGCAAAGTGAGCGGGGAAAGCCGCTCTGGAAACACCATATATTTT.

The V and J genes are TRBV2 and TRBJ1-5; TRBD1 aligns across 8 bases. With V trimmed by 2 bases and J by 8 bases, 5 bases remained unmatched. The germline gives CDR1 SNHLY, CDR2 FYNNEI. There are 14 residues in the CDR3. CDR3 nucleotides: TGTGCCAGCAGTGAACAGGGGGCCGGAAAGCCCCAGCATTTT. It specifies CASSEQGAGKPQHF.

This sequence joins TRBV10-2 and TRBJ2-7; TRBD2 matches 9 bases. This CDR3 contains 14 residues. Germline CDR1 is WSHSY and CDR2 is SAAADI. J was trimmed by 1 base and V by 8 bases; bases with no gene match: 6. DNA for the CDR3: TGCGCCAGCGGAACTAGCGGGCTTTCCTACGAGCAGTACTTC. This encodes CASGTSGLSYEQYF.

This chain uses TRBV27 with TRBJ2-5, with D possibly being TRBD1 (5 bases). This CDR3 contains 13 residues. Germline V gene sequence: CDR1 MNHEY, CDR2 SMNVEV (reference sequence). V was cut by 0 bases and J by 12 bases, with 14 bases left in between. DNA for the CDR3: TGTGCCAGCAGTTTATCGACCCGACAGACAGAGTACTTC. This translates into CASSLSTRQTEYF.

The genes are TRBV28 and TRBJ2-7; 10 positions agree with TRBD1. Trimming removed 7 bases from V and 3 bases from J; junction bases left unmatched: 9. This CDR3 has 15 amino acids. Germline-derived CDR1 and CDR2 are MDHEN and SYDVKM. Written as DNA, the CDR3 is TGTGCCAGCATGGGGGCGGGACAGGGGCGCTACGAGCAGTACTTC. It is translated as CASMGAGQGRYEQYF.

This chain connects TRBV28 to TRBJ2-7, with a tentative D call TRBD2 (6 bases). V was pared by 5 bases and J by 4 bases, with 21 bases between. CDR1 MDHEN and CDR2 SYDVKM come from the germline V gene. The CDR3 loop spans 16 amino acids. The CDR3 here is CASSPSPGLGLYEQYF. In DNA form, the CDR3 reads TGTGCCAGCAGTCCATCTCCGGGACTGGGCCTTTACGAGCAGTACTTC.